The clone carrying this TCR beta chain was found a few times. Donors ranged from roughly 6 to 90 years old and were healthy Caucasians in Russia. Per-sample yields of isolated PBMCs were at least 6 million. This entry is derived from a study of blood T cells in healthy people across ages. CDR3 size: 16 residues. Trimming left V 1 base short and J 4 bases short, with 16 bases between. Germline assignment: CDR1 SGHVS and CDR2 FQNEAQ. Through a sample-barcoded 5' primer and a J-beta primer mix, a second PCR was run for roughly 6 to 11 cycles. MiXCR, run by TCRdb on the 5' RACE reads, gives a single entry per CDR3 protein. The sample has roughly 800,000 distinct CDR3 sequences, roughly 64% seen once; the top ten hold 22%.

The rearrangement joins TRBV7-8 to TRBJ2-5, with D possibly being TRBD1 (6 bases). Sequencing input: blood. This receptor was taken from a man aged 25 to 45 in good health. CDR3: CASSLGLRSRGETQYF. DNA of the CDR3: TGTGCCAGCAGCTTAGGATTGAGATCCAGGGGAGAGACCCAGTACTTC.